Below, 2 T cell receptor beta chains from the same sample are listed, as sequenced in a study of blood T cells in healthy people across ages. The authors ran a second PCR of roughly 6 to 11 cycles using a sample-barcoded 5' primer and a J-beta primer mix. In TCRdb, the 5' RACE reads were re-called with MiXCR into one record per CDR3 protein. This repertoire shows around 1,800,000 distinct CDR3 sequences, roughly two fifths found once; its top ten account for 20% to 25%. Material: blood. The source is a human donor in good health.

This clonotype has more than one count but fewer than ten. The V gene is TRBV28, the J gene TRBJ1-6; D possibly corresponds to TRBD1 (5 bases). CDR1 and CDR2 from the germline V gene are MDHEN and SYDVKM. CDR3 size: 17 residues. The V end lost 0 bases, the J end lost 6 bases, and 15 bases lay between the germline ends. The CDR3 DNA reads TGTGCCAGCAGTTTATGGGCCGGGGCGGTGGGTAATTCACCCCTCCACTTT. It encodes CASSLWAGAVGNSPLHF.

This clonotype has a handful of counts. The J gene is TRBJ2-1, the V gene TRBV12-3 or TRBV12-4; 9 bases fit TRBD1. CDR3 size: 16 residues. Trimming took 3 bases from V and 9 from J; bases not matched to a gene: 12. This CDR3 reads CASSFPGDRALFEQFF. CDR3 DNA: TGTGCCAGCAGTTTCCCGGGGGACAGGGCATTATTTGAGCAGTTCTTC.